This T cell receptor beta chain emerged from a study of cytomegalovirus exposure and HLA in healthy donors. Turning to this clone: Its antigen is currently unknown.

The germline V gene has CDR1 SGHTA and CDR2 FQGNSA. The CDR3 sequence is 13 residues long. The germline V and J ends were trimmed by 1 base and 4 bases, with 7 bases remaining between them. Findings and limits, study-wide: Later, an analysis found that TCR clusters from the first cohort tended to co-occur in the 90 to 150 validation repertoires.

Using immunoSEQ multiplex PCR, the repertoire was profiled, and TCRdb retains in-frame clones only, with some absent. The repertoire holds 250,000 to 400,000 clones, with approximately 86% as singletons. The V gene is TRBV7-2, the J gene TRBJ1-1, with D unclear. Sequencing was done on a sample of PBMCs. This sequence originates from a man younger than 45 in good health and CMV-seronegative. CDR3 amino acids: CASSLVAGTEAFF. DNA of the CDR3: TGTGCCAGCAGCTTAGTCGCGGGCACTGAAGCTTTCTTT.